The clone carrying this TCR beta chain was detected ten times or more. Its antigen remains unidentified. These data originate in a study of T cells in Graves' hyperthyroidism and ophthalmopathy. RNA transcripts yielded amplified TCR beta CDR3 regions. Using the HTBI primer set, a first-round RT-PCR was run on the TCR CDR3. TCRdb reanalysed the multiplex PCR reads using MiXCR and keeps one entry per CDR3 protein. The top ten hold approximately 49% of the sample, which has some 530,000 distinct CDR3 sequences, approximately 22% seen once. General observations from the study: Blood also showed most of the thyroid clonotypes that were expanded above 0.001.

Sequenced material: blood. This receptor was identified in a woman between 70 and 85 years old with Graves' ophthalmopathy.

CDR3 bases: TGTGCCAGCAGCTTACGGACAGGGGCAATCTACGAGCAGTACTTC. It yields the protein CASSLRTGAIYEQYF. This chain uses TRBV7-8 with TRBJ2-7, with 9 positions matching TRBD1. Unmatched junction bases numbered 5, after V lost 2 bases and J lost 3 bases. The CDR3 has 15 amino acids. Looked up from germline, CDR1 is SGHVS and CDR2 is FQNEAQ. Full variable domain (outside the CDR3, taken from reference TRBV7-8 and TRBJ2-7): GAGVSQSPRYKVAKRGQDVALRCDPISGHVSLFWYQQALGQGPEFLTYFQNEAQLDKSGLPSDRFFAERPEGSVSTLKIQRTQQEDSAVYLCASSLRTGAIYEQYFGPGTRLTVT.